Below, 3 T cell receptor beta chains from the same sample are listed, as sequenced in a study of a mutant IDH1 vaccine in newly diagnosed glioma. Their antigens are not known. Time point indicated: week 35, safety follow-up. A 20-mer mutant IDH1 peptide at 300 ug was injected subcutaneously with topical imiquimod. Clones were read by immunoSEQ multiplex PCR, and TCRdb kept only the in-frame ones, dropping some. The table includes just under 70,000 clones, approximately 88% detected once. The sequencing used PBMCs, collected from a glioma patient whose treatment included an IDH1 peptide vaccine. These receptors came from a man younger than 35 with glioma.

By frequency in the sample, this clone is medium-sized. The V and J genes are TRBV4-3 and TRBJ1-1; no clear D gene. The germline gives CDR1 LGHNA, CDR2 YSLEER. The CDR3 totals 15 residues. Trimming shortened V by 0 bases and J by 2 bases, and 10 bases separated the two germline ends. The CDR3 loop is CASSQDRGTNTEAFF. The CDR3 DNA reads as TGCGCCAGCAGCCAAGATAGAGGTACCAACACTGAAGCTTTCTTT.

The chain employs TRBV19 and TRBJ2-2, with 12 bases lining up with TRBD2. The CDR3 spans 21 residues. V trimming: 3 bases; J trimming: 6 bases; junction bases outside the gene matches: 20. Per the germline V gene, CDR1 is LNHDA and CDR2 is SQIVND (reference sequence). The CDR3 protein is CASSIYPLAGGPPELPGELFF. The CDR3 DNA is TGTGCCAGTAGTATTTATCCACTAGCGGGAGGTCCTCCGGAACTCCCCGGGGAGCTGTTTTTT.

The chain links TRBV29-1 to TRBJ2-1; the D is unclear. The CDR3 is made up of 12 amino acids. Germline CDR1 is SQVTM and CDR2 is ANQGSEA. Trimming took off 4 bases at V and 4 bases at J, with 8 bases between the two ends. The CDR3 nucleotides are TGCAGCGTTGGCCAGGCGTACAATGAGCAGTTCTTC. This encodes CSVGQAYNEQFF.